This TCR beta chain derives from a study of CD8+CD57+ T cells in acquired aplastic anemia. Study details: Sorted CD4+ and CD8+ cells yielded around 3.2 ug of DNA on average. CD4+ cell libraries from healthy donors averaged approximately 10 million reads.

Profiling that covered TCR beta VDJ and CDR3 relied on genomic DNA as its template. TCRdb called the reads again in MiXCR, with one record for every CDR3 protein. The sample consists of some 190,000 distinct CDR3 sequences, roughly 56% of them appearing once. This clonotype showed up just a few times. Its matching antigen is unknown. Overall study results and limits: Patients and controls had CD8+ Simpson's diversity values that were not significantly distinct.

The germline V gene encodes CDR1 KGHDR and CDR2 SFDVKD. This CDR3 spans 13 amino acids. V was pared by 3 bases and J by 7 bases, with 8 bases between. This receptor was identified in a human donor in good health, serving as a control. Sequencing was carried out using sorted CD4+, CD8+, or CD8+CD57+ T cells (not recorded which) from PBMCs. The chain carries TRBV24-1 and TRBJ2-2; D is uncertain. The CDR3 region is CATSDQVNGELFF. The CDR3 DNA reads TGTGCCACCAGTGATCAGGTGAACGGGGAGCTGTTTTTT.